The rows below give T cell receptor beta chains drawn from one sample of a study of T cell responses to AZD1222 COVID-19 vaccine. Assay: immunoSEQ multiplex PCR; the TCRdb copy retains only in-frame clones and omits some. Of about 140,000 clones listed, over 85% were seen once; the top ten hold 0.75% to 1%. Here the sequenced sample was peripheral blood, taken on day 0 of MenACWY control vaccination. Receptor source: an adult in good health. CDR3s include the opening cysteine and the closing phenylalanine or tryptophan. D genes are given only for firm matches. The listing skips clone size in some rows; elsewhere it reads once, few, many or a size class.

TRBJ1-2,TRBV16,TRBD1,-,CASSQWSGQGLYGYTF,TGTGCCAGCAGCCAATGGTCGGGACAGGGACTTTATGGCTACACCTTC
TRBJ1-1,TRBV6-5,TRBD1,-,CASSSDRGLTEAFF,TGTGCCAGCAGTTCAGACAGGGGGCTCACTGAAGCTTTCTTT
TRBJ2-1,TRBV12-5,-,-,CASGLTRKDEQFF,TGTGCTAGTGGTTTGACCCGTAAGGATGAGCAGTTCTTC
TRBJ2-7,TRBV7-9,-,few,CASSLGGHEQYF,TGTGCCAGCAGCCTTGGAGGGCACGAGCAGTACTTC
TRBJ2-7,TRBV7-9,-,-,CASSSGPGYEQYF,TGTGCCAGCAGCTCAGGACCGGGATACGAGCAGTACTTC
TRBJ2-7,TRBV15,TRBD1,-,CATSRDPHRTGEQYF,TGTGCCACCAGCAGAGATCCCCACCGGACAGGCGAGCAGTACTTC
TRBJ1-1,TRBV5-1,-,-,CASSPGLGNTEAFF,TGCGCCAGCAGTCCGGGACTCGGGAACACTGAAGCTTTCTTT
TRBJ2-3,TRBV5-4,TRBD2,-,CASSLGGGTTDTQYF,TGTGCCAGCAGCTTAGGCGGGGGGACTACAGATACGCAGTATTTT
TRBJ1-2,TRBV6-5,-,-,CASRKSGDPPRGYTF,TGTGCCAGCAGAAAGTCTGGGGATCCCCCCCGGGGCTACACCTTC
TRBJ1-2,TRBV29-1,-,-,CSVATGLGALYGYTF,TGCAGCGTTGCCACGGGACTCGGGGCGCTCTATGGCTACACCTTC
TRBJ2-7,TRBV6-5,-,-,CASRRSAVEQYF,TGTGCCAGCAGACGATCAGCGGTCGAGCAGTACTTC
TRBJ1-1,TRBV10-3,-,few,CAISEQGPTGTEAFF,TGTGCCATCAGTGAACAGGGCCCAACCGGCACTGAAGCTTTCTTT
TRBJ2-7,TRBV5-1,TRBD1,-,CASSLPGQGSREQYF,TGCGCCAGCAGCTTGCCGGGACAGGGCAGTCGCGAGCAGTACTTC
TRBJ2-7,TRBV7-9,-,-,CASSFKSDEQYF,TGTGCCAGCAGCTTTAAATCCGACGAGCAGTACTTC
TRBJ1-1,TRBV6-5,-,-,CASSYPTQTGKTEAFF,TGTGCCAGCAGTTACCCTACACAAACAGGTAAAACTGAAGCTTTCTTT
TRBJ2-1,TRBV9,TRBD2,-,CASSSIAGVGEQFF,TGTGCCAGCAGCTCTATAGCGGGAGTGGGTGAGCAGTTCTTC
TRBJ2-7,TRBV28,TRBD2,-,CASSRLAGGFHEQYF,TGTGCCAGCAGTCGACTAGCGGGAGGGTTCCACGAGCAGTACTTC
TRBJ1-1,TRBV4-3,-,-,CASSQVSAGWEDTEAFF,TGCGCCAGCAGCCAAGTTTCTGCAGGCTGGGAGGACACTGAAGCTTTCTTT
TRBJ2-1,TRBV4-1,-,-,CASSQVEGRDEQFF,TGCGCCAGCAGCCAAGTTGAGGGCCGCGATGAGCAGTTCTTC
TRBJ2-5,TRBV30,-,-,CAWSKVTSHPGETQYF,TGTGCCTGGAGTAAAGTAACAAGTCACCCAGGGGAGACCCAGTACTTC
TRBJ1-5,TRBV27,-,-,CASSLTSLRQPQHF,TGTGCCAGCAGTTTAACATCCCTCAGGCAGCCCCAGCATTTT
TRBJ1-2,TRBV3-1/TRBV3-2,-,once,CASSQAARVYGYTF,TGTGCCAGCAGCCAAGCGGCGAGGGTCTATGGCTACACCTTC
TRBJ1-5,TRBV19,-,-,CASSTAKQGWQPQHF,TGTGCCAGTAGTACCGCGAAACAGGGTTGGCAGCCCCAGCATTTT
TRBJ1-1,TRBV5-6,-,once,CASSLDVGARTNTEAFF,TGTGCCAGCAGCTTGGATGTAGGCGCCAGAACAAACACTGAAGCTTTCTTT
TRBJ1-5,TRBV5-1,TRBD1,-,CASSLTTGANQPQHF,TGCGCCAGCAGCTTGACTACAGGGGCCAATCAGCCCCAGCATTTT
TRBJ1-1,TRBV6-5,-,-,CATLRYSQTEAFF,TGTGCGACCCTGCGGTATTCCCAGACTGAAGCTTTCTTT
TRBJ1-2,TRBV4-1,-,-,CASSQVGGPFGYTF,TGCGCCAGCAGCCAAGTGGGCGGCCCTTTTGGCTACACCTTC
TRBJ1-6,TRBV6-6,-,-,CASSRLQGDGGSPLHF,TGTGCCAGCAGTCGACTACAGGGCGACGGGGGATCACCCCTCCACTTT
TRBJ1-2,TRBV5-1,TRBD1,-,CASSTGTASFYGYTF,TGCGCCAGCAGCACTGGGACAGCGTCCTTCTATGGCTACACCTTC
TRBJ2-3,TRBV2,TRBD2,-,CASSEARLAGGQDTQYF,TGTGCCAGCAGTGAAGCGCGGCTAGCGGGAGGGCAGGATACGCAGTATTTT
TRBJ1-1,TRBV7-2,-,-,CASSSDSPTEAFF,TGTGCCAGCAGCAGCGACAGCCCCACTGAAGCTTTCTTT
TRBJ1-2,TRBV12-3/TRBV12-4,-,-,CASSFIRLAYTF,TGTGCCAGCAGTTTCATCAGGTTGGCCTACACCTTC
TRBJ1-2,TRBV7-3,TRBD1,-,CASSQTGGLGYTF,TGTGCCAGCAGCCAGACAGGGGGCCTTGGCTACACCTTC
TRBJ2-3,TRBV11-3,-,-,CASSFKADTQYF,TGTGCCAGCAGCTTTAAGGCAGATACGCAGTATTTT
TRBJ2-3,TRBV7-2,-,once,CASSLGVGGTGTDTQYF,TGTGCCAGCAGCTTAGGAGTAGGAGGGACTGGCACAGATACGCAGTATTTT
TRBJ2-3,TRBV7-9,-,-,CASSGFGGYTTQYF,TGTGCCAGCAGCGGATTTGGAGGGTATACTACGCAGTATTTT
TRBJ2-1,TRBV7-3,-,-,CASSLTQNEQFF,TGTGCCAGCAGCTTAACCCAAAATGAGCAGTTCTTC
TRBJ2-7,TRBV18,-,-,CASSPAREKQYF,TGTGCCAGCTCACCTGCTCGTGAAAAGCAGTACTTC
TRBJ2-4,TRBV19,TRBD1,-,CASSEYRGSGIQYF,TGTGCCAGTAGTGAGTACAGGGGAAGCGGCATTCAGTACTTC
TRBJ2-3,TRBV7-2,-,-,CASSERRAADTQYF,TGTGCCAGCAGCGAGCGGAGGGCCGCTGATACGCAGTATTTT
TRBJ2-4,TRBV6-5,-,-,CASSYSGGPRWIQYF,TGTGCCAGCAGTTACTCTGGGGGGCCCCGATGGATTCAGTACTTC
TRBJ2-5,TRBV5-1,TRBD1,-,CASSLEGRGRGEETQYF,TGCGCCAGCAGCTTGGAGGGCAGGGGGCGAGGGGAAGAGACCCAGTACTTC
TRBJ2-3,TRBV19,TRBD2,-,CASSSSGTSGGALVDTQYF,TGTGCCAGTAGTTCCTCCGGGACTAGCGGGGGCGCACTGGTAGATACGCAGTATTTT
TRBJ2-3,TRBV10-3,-,-,CAISPSTDTQYF,TGTGCCATCAGTCCTAGCACAGATACGCAGTATTTT
TRBJ1-2,TRBV2,-,-,CASPSGPLTGYTF,TGTGCCAGCCCAAGTGGCCCCTTAACTGGCTACACCTTC
TRBJ1-6,TRBV4-2,-,once,CASSQQTEILNSPLHF,TGTGCCAGCAGCCAACAAACGGAGATCCTAAATTCACCCCTCCACTTT
TRBJ1-5,TRBV2,-,-,CASSDVGRGNQPQHF,TGTGCCAGCAGTGATGTGGGTCGCGGCAATCAGCCCCAGCATTTT
TRBJ2-6,TRBV4-3,-,-,CASSQAGRGANVLTF,TGCGCCAGCAGCCAAGCGGGTCGAGGGGCCAACGTCCTGACTTTC
TRBJ1-2,TRBV7-9,-,-,CASSRYTWGAEGYTF,TGTGCCAGCAGCCGATATACCTGGGGGGCTGAGGGCTACACCTTC
TRBJ1-2,TRBV23-1,-,-,CASSWTLYGYTF,TGCGCCAGCAGTTGGACCCTCTATGGCTACACCTTC
TRBJ2-7,TRBV19,-,-,CASSIGPGTSAAYEQYF,TGTGCCAGTAGTATAGGCCCAGGAACTAGTGCCGCCTACGAGCAGTACTTC